These T cell receptor beta chains were read from a single sample in a study of regulatory T cells in long-lasting Graves disease. TCRdb re-derived calls from the multiplex PCR reads in MiXCR, one entry per CDR3 protein. Of over 500,000 distinct CDR3 sequences listed, 15% to 20% are singletons. This sample also appeared in a second study, on T cells in Graves' hyperthyroidism and ophthalmopathy.

The sample in question was peripheral blood mononuclear cells (PBMCs), obtained at new diagnosis, from a patient treated with antithyroid drugs. Source of these receptors: a young woman with Graves disease. The CDR3 runs from the conserved cysteine through the conserved F or W. D genes are given only for firm matches. Size is stated for part of the rows, as once, few or many counts, or as a class when the clone is expanded.

J: TRBJ2-1; V: TRBV29-1; size: NA; D: NA; CDR3: CSDSSTGYNEQFF; DNA: TGCAGCGACAGTTCGACAGGCTACAATGAGCAGTTCTTC
J: TRBJ2-1; V: TRBV28; size: few; D: TRBD2; CDR3: CASGLGTSEFF; DNA: TGTGCCAGCGGACTCGGGACTAGCGAATTCTTC
J: TRBJ2-5; V: TRBV28; size: NA; D: NA; CDR3: CASRITGARETQYF; DNA: TGTGCCAGCAGAATAACTGGGGCGAGGGAGACCCAGTACTTC
J: TRBJ2-1; V: TRBV12-3/TRBV12-4; size: many; D: NA; CDR3: CASSGVWQGYNEQFF; DNA: TGTGCCAGCAGTGGAGTGTGGCAGGGCTACAATGAGCAGTTCTTC
J: TRBJ2-1; V: TRBV29-1; size: many; D: NA; CDR3: CSVSQGYNEQFF; DNA: TGCAGCGTGTCACAGGGATACAATGAGCAGTTCTTC
J: TRBJ1-1; V: TRBV6-1; size: few; D: NA; CDR3: CASNRWGAGMNTEAFF; DNA: TGTGCCAGCAACAGGTGGGGGGCCGGGATGAACACTGAAGCTTTCTTT
J: TRBJ2-2; V: TRBV25-1; size: NA; D: TRBD1; CDR3: CASSEVYRGRTGELFF; DNA: TGTGCCAGCAGTGAAGTTTACAGGGGAAGAACCGGGGAGCTGTTTTTT
J: TRBJ2-7; V: TRBV7-9; size: few; D: NA; CDR3: CASSWGAFVSGNYEQYF; DNA: TGTGCCAGCAGCTGGGGAGCATTCGTTAGCGGTAACTACGAGCAGTACTTC
J: TRBJ2-1; V: TRBV10-1; size: few; D: TRBD2; CDR3: CASSGLAGGKNEQFF; DNA: TGCGCCAGCAGTGGACTAGCGGGAGGAAAGAATGAGCAGTTCTTC
J: TRBJ2-1; V: TRBV9; size: NA; D: NA; CDR3: CASSVAQTYNEQFF; DNA: TGTGCCAGCAGCGTAGCTCAGACCTACAATGAGCAGTTCTTC
J: TRBJ2-7; V: TRBV10-2; size: NA; D: TRBD2; CDR3: CASSGLAGDDEQYF; DNA: TGCGCCAGCAGTGGACTAGCGGGAGATGACGAGCAGTACTTC
J: TRBJ2-5; V: TRBV29-1; size: many; D: NA; CDR3: CSVARGETQYF; DNA: TGCAGCGTTGCAAGGGGAGAGACCCAGTACTTC
J: TRBJ2-1; V: TRBV6-1; size: NA; D: TRBD2; CDR3: CASISGTSGGREQFF; DNA: TGTGCCAGCATCAGCGGGACTAGCGGGGGCCGGGAGCAGTTCTTC
J: TRBJ2-1; V: TRBV30; size: NA; D: TRBD2; CDR3: CAWRLAGVYNEQFF; DNA: TGTGCCTGGAGATTAGCGGGAGTTTACAATGAGCAGTTCTTC
J: TRBJ2-2; V: TRBV3-1; size: NA; D: NA; CDR3: CASSQPGAGELFF; DNA: TGTGCCAGCAGCCAGCCTGGGGCCGGGGAGCTGTTTTTT
J: TRBJ1-5; V: TRBV6-2/TRBV6-3; size: many; D: NA; CDR3: CASSRLSEPGPQHF; DNA: TGTGCCAGCAGCAGACTGTCTGAGCCGGGGCCCCAGCATTTT
J: TRBJ2-3; V: TRBV5-1; size: NA; D: TRBD2; CDR3: CASSRTAGGPTDTQYF; DNA: TGCGCCAGCAGCCGGACCGCGGGAGGGCCCACAGATACGCAGTATTTT
J: TRBJ2-7; V: TRBV18; size: few; D: NA; CDR3: CASSPSTPPNEQYF; DNA: TGTGCCAGCTCACCATCCACACCTCCTAACGAGCAGTACTTC
J: TRBJ2-1; V: TRBV2; size: many; D: TRBD1; CDR3: CASSRQGESSYNEQFF; DNA: TGTGCCAGCAGCCGACAGGGAGAGTCTTCCTACAATGAGCAGTTCTTC
J: TRBJ2-4; V: TRBV20-1; size: few; D: TRBD1; CDR3: CSAEGQLAKNIQYF; DNA: TGCAGTGCTGAGGGACAGTTAGCCAAAAACATTCAGTACTTC
J: TRBJ2-1; V: TRBV5-1; size: few; D: NA; CDR3: CASSPGKYEQFF; DNA: TGCGCCAGCAGCCCAGGGAAATACGAGCAGTTCTTC
J: TRBJ2-3; V: TRBV5-1; size: NA; D: TRBD1; CDR3: CASSRRQGTGTDTQYF; DNA: TGCGCCAGCAGCCGGAGACAGGGGACAGGGACAGATACGCAGTATTTT
J: TRBJ1-6; V: TRBV12-3/TRBV12-4; size: many; D: NA; CDR3: CASSRVNSPLHF; DNA: TGTGCCAGCAGTCGGGTTAATTCACCCCTCCACTTT
J: TRBJ1-3; V: TRBV20-1; size: few; D: NA; CDR3: CSAADSQPSGNTIYF; DNA: TGCAGTGCTGCCGACAGCCAACCCTCTGGAAACACCATATATTTT
J: TRBJ2-3; V: TRBV6-2/TRBV6-3; size: NA; D: NA; CDR3: CASPGVAALPDTQYF; DNA: TGTGCCAGCCCGGGGGTAGCGGCGCTCCCAGATACGCAGTATTTT
J: TRBJ2-1; V: TRBV20-1; size: NA; D: NA; CDR3: CSARSGLELNEQFF; DNA: TGCAGTGCAAGGAGTGGGCTGGAACTCAATGAGCAGTTCTTC
J: TRBJ2-1; V: TRBV9; size: NA; D: NA; CDR3: CASSPRGDAPSEQFF; DNA: TGTGCCAGCAGCCCCAGGGGGGATGCCCCCAGTGAGCAGTTCTTC
J: TRBJ1-6; V: TRBV28; size: NA; D: NA; CDR3: CASSLGGLGNSPLHF; DNA: TGTGCCAGCAGTTTGGGGGGGCTAGGTAATTCACCCCTCCACTTT
J: TRBJ1-1; V: TRBV6-1; size: few; D: NA; CDR3: CASTRDGALNTEAFF; DNA: TGTGCCAGCACTAGAGACGGGGCGTTGAACACTGAAGCTTTCTTT
J: TRBJ1-5; V: TRBV30; size: few; D: TRBD1; CDR3: CAWSVSGGGQPQHF; DNA: TGTGCCTGGAGTGTATCAGGGGGCGGGCAGCCCCAGCATTTT
J: TRBJ2-2; V: TRBV9; size: NA; D: NA; CDR3: CASSKGLKNTGELFF; DNA: TGTGCCAGCAGCAAGGGGTTAAAGAACACCGGGGAGCTGTTTTTT
J: TRBJ2-1; V: TRBV3-1; size: many; D: NA; CDR3: CASSQGRDTNYNEQFF; DNA: TGTGCCAGCAGCCAAGGCCGGGACACGAATTACAATGAGCAGTTCTTC
J: TRBJ2-3; V: TRBV7-9; size: many; D: TRBD2; CDR3: CASSYEGLASDTQYF; DNA: TGTGCCAGCAGCTATGAGGGACTAGCGTCAGATACGCAGTATTTT
J: TRBJ2-7; V: TRBV29-1; size: few; D: NA; CDR3: CSVRGSSSYEQYF; DNA: TGCAGCGTTCGCGGGTCCAGCTCCTACGAGCAGTACTTC
J: TRBJ2-7; V: TRBV20-1; size: many; D: NA; CDR3: CSARRQGGYEQYF; DNA: TGCAGTGCTAGGAGGCAGGGAGGCTACGAGCAGTACTTC
J: TRBJ2-3; V: TRBV28; size: few; D: NA; CDR3: CASLFAGTDTQYF; DNA: TGTGCCAGCCTCTTTGCGGGCACAGATACGCAGTATTTT
J: TRBJ2-6; V: TRBV2; size: many; D: NA; CDR3: CASSDRPLNSGANVLTF; DNA: TGTGCCAGCAGTGACAGGCCCCTCAACTCTGGGGCCAACGTCCTGACTTTC
J: TRBJ2-2; V: TRBV27; size: many; D: NA; CDR3: CASSLSGSTNTGELFF; DNA: TGTGCCAGCAGTTTATCGGGATCGACGAACACCGGGGAGCTGTTTTTT
J: TRBJ2-3; V: TRBV12-3/TRBV12-4; size: many; D: NA; CDR3: CASSLGTSQVYF; DNA: TGTGCCAGCAGTTTAGGGACTTCCCAGGTGTATTTT
J: TRBJ2-3; V: TRBV7-9; size: many; D: NA; CDR3: CASSTRTASTDTQYF; DNA: TGTGCCAGCAGCACGCGGACGGCTAGCACAGATACGCAGTATTTT
J: TRBJ2-7; V: TRBV28; size: many; D: TRBD2; CDR3: CASSFPGRGYEQYF; DNA: TGTGCCAGCAGTTTCCCCGGGAGGGGTTACGAGCAGTACTTC
J: TRBJ2-7; V: TRBV11-2; size: many; D: TRBD1; CDR3: CASSVGQAYEQYF; DNA: TGTGCCAGCAGCGTGGGACAGGCCTACGAGCAGTACTTC
J: TRBJ2-3; V: TRBV30; size: NA; D: TRBD2; CDR3: CAWSPGGGLDTQYF; DNA: TGTGCCTGGAGCCCTGGGGGGGGATTGGATACGCAGTATTTT
J: TRBJ2-7; V: TRBV5-5; size: NA; D: TRBD1; CDR3: CASSLGGGQGTYEQYF; DNA: TGTGCCAGCAGCTTGGGTGGGGGACAGGGTACCTACGAGCAGTACTTC
J: TRBJ2-7; V: TRBV28; size: NA; D: TRBD1; CDR3: CASSDYRGSYEQYF; DNA: TGTGCCAGCAGTGATTACAGGGGATCCTACGAGCAGTACTTC
J: TRBJ1-2; V: TRBV29-1; size: NA; D: TRBD1; CDR3: CSVEDRDRANYGYTF; DNA: TGCAGCGTTGAAGATCGGGACAGGGCTAACTATGGCTACACCTTC
J: TRBJ2-1; V: TRBV28; size: NA; D: NA; CDR3: CASSWIDRDENEQFF; DNA: TGTGCCAGCAGTTGGATAGACCGGGACGAAAATGAGCAGTTCTTC
J: TRBJ1-3; V: TRBV9; size: NA; D: TRBD1; CDR3: CASSVAADRGTGNTIYF; DNA: TGTGCCAGCAGCGTAGCCGCTGACAGGGGGACTGGAAACACCATATATTTT